These 16 T cell receptor beta chains were sequenced from one sample in a study of T cells in Graves' hyperthyroidism and ophthalmopathy. Researchers took RNA transcripts and amplified the TCR beta CDR3 regions from them. HTBI primers were employed in a first-round RT-PCR of the TCR CDR3. Using its own MiXCR run on the multiplex PCR reads, TCRdb lists one record per CDR3 protein. The sample records roughly 380,000 distinct CDR3 sequences, about a sixth being singletons. Sequenced material: blood. These receptors came from a woman aged 40 to 50 with Graves' ophthalmopathy.

This clonotype was recorded at least ten times. This sequence joins TRBV6-2 or TRBV6-3 and TRBJ2-4; D may be TRBD1 (6 bases). This CDR3 region has 14 residues. Germline-derived CDR1 and CDR2 are MNHEY and SVGEGT. V gave up 2 bases and J gave up 8 bases, with 13 bases separating them. The CDR3 is CASSYVDRKDIQYF. CDR3 nucleotide sequence: TGTGCCAGCAGTTACGTCGACAGGAAGGACATTCAGTACTTC.

This clonotype was found many times. The chain has TRBV6-1 and TRBJ2-7; TRBD2 matches at 8 bases. CDR3 size: 14 residues. With V trimmed by 3 bases and J by 3 bases, 4 bases remained unmatched. Germline values: CDR1 MNHNS, CDR2 SASEGT. The chain's CDR3 is CASSEPGLVYEQYF. The CDR3 DNA is TGTGCCAGCAGTGAGCCGGGACTAGTCTACGAGCAGTACTTC.

This clonotype was detected many times. V gene TRBV12-3 or TRBV12-4 combines with J gene TRBJ1-1; 7 bases are shared with TRBD1. This CDR3 spans 14 amino acids. V lost 5 bases to trimming and J lost 4 bases; unmatched junction nucleotides: 7. Here the CDR3 reads CASSPTGSGTEAFF. The CDR3 region has the DNA TGTGCCAGCAGTCCGACAGGGTCCGGCACTGAAGCTTTCTTT.

This clonotype was picked up many times. This chain joins TRBV6-1 and TRBJ2-7; D gene uncertain. CDR1 is MNHNS and CDR2 is SASEGT in the germline V gene. The V and J ends lost 5 bases and 6 bases respectively, with 8 bases between them. The CDR3 runs 11 residues. The CDR3 DNA is TGTGCCAGCAGTAGGGCCGGCGAGCAGTACTTC. Translated: CASSRAGEQYF.

There are many counts of this clonotype. This chain joins TRBV5-1 and TRBJ2-5, with TRBD2 identical over 12 bases. The V gene's germline CDR1 is SGHRS and CDR2 YFSETQ. CDR3 length: 17 residues. V lost 6 bases and J lost 3; bases outside the gene matches: 12. The CDR3 coding sequence is TGCGCCAGCACGAGGGGATACCGGACTAGCGGGGAAGAGACCCAGTACTTC. Translation gives CASTRGYRTSGEETQYF. The full variable domain, its missing parts supplied by reference TRBV5-1 and TRBJ2-5, is KAGVTQTPRYLIKTRGQQVTLSCSPISGHRSVSWYQQTPGQGLQFLFEYFSETQRNKGNFPGRFSGRQFSNSRSEMNVSTLELGDSALYLCASTRGYRTSGEETQYFGPGTRLLVL.

The V and J genes are TRBV6-1 and TRBJ1-2; a possible D gene is TRBD1 (5 bases). This CDR3 is 14 amino acids long. The germline gives CDR1 MNHNS, CDR2 SASEGT. V lost 8 bases and J 6 bases, leaving 19 bases between the germline ends. The CDR3 region has the DNA TGTGCCAGCGGTGTGTTCGCCCAGGGAGATGGCTACACCTTC. This codes for CASGVFAQGDGYTF.

In its sample, this clonotype was seen many times. The genes are TRBV12-3 or TRBV12-4 and TRBJ2-5; a possible D gene is TRBD1 (6 bases). This CDR3 spans 12 amino acids. The V end was cut by 2 bases, the J end by 6 bases, with 7 bases between. The CDR3 loop is CASSLQGKTQYF. In DNA, the CDR3 is TGTGCCAGCAGTTTACAGGGGAAGACCCAGTACTTC.

This clonotype was counted ten times or more. The genes are TRBV12-3 or TRBV12-4 and TRBJ1-5, with 7 nucleotides matching TRBD1. This CDR3 has 15 residues. Losses at the gene ends were 3 bases for V and 3 bases for J; bases not matched to a gene: 5. This chain's CDR3 is CASSLTGSVNQPQHF. The CDR3 DNA follows: TGTGCCAGCAGTTTGACAGGGTCGGTCAATCAGCCCCAGCATTTT.

This clonotype was observed many times. The genes are TRBV19 and TRBJ2-1, with 10 positions matching TRBD2. CDR3 size: 15 residues. The V gene end was trimmed by 3 bases and the J gene end by 7 bases; junction bases not matched to a gene: 6. CDR1 LNHDA and CDR2 SQIVND come from the germline V gene (reference sequence). The CDR3: CASSILATSGNEQFF. CDR3 in DNA: TGTGCCAGTAGTATCCTAGCGACTAGCGGGAATGAGCAGTTCTTC.

This clonotype was observed a few times. The V gene is TRBV3-1, the J gene TRBJ2-7; D could derive from TRBD1 or TRBD2 (5 bases each). This CDR3 has 15 amino acids. Germline CDR1 reads LGHDT; CDR2 reads YNNKEL (reference sequence). The germline V and J ends were trimmed by 5 bases and 0 bases, with 14 bases remaining between them. The CDR3 spells CASSTGRRNSYEQYF. In nucleotides, the CDR3 is TGTGCCAGCAGCACGGGACGGAGGAACTCCTACGAGCAGTACTTC.

This clonotype was seen more than once but under ten times. The V gene is TRBV20-1, the J gene TRBJ2-7; maybe TRBD2 (6 bases). The V gene's germline CDR1 is DFQATT and CDR2 SNEGSKA (reference sequence). There are 12 residues in the CDR3. V lost 4 bases and J 6 bases, leaving 13 bases between the germline ends. The CDR3 here is CSATGVGGEQYF. CDR3 bases: TGCAGTGCTACCGGCGTGGGGGGCGAGCAGTACTTC.

This clonotype was counted only a few times. This chain joins TRBV6-1 and TRBJ2-1; 9 positions agree with TRBD2. Trimming removed 7 bases from V and 6 bases from J; junction bases left unmatched: 10. Germline CDR1 and CDR2: MNHNS and SASEGT. This CDR3 spans 15 amino acids. Here the CDR3 reads CASTGTVTSGNEQFF. CDR3 nucleotide sequence: TGTGCCAGCACCGGGACGGTGACTAGCGGCAATGAGCAGTTCTTC.

This clonotype was detected many times. The chain joins TRBV6-5 to TRBJ1-6; maybe TRBD1 (6 bases). V was cut by 1 base and J by 1 base, with 14 bases left in between. Looked up from germline, CDR1 is MNHEY and CDR2 is SVGAGI. This CDR3 comprises 18 residues. The CDR3 sequence is CASSYLGGIGSYNSPLHF. The CDR3, as DNA: TGTGCCAGCAGTTACTTAGGGGGAATTGGTTCCTATAATTCACCCCTCCACTTT.

The chain employs TRBV29-1 and TRBJ2-7, with 8 bases that match TRBD2. Per the germline V gene, CDR1 is SQVTM and CDR2 is ANQGSEA. V lost 7 bases and J lost 3; bases outside the gene matches: 8. The CDR3 consists of 13 residues. CDR3 amino acids: CSGSGSGDYEQYF. The CDR3 region has the DNA TGCAGCGGGAGCGGGAGTGGAGACTACGAGCAGTACTTC.

Ten or more counts support this clonotype. The chain couples TRBV18 to TRBJ2-7; D uncertain. Germline lookup yields CDR1 KGHSH and CDR2 LQKENI. Trimming pared 4 bases from V and 3 bases from J, leaving 16 bases between. The CDR3 contains 15 residues. Here the CDR3 reads CASSLKASYRYEQYF. CDR3 sequence (DNA): TGTGCCAGCTCACTAAAAGCCAGTTACCGCTACGAGCAGTACTTC.

This clonotype was detected ten times or more. The chain's CDR3 is CASSPQEVRYGYTF. The CDR3 nucleotides read TGTGCCAGCAGCCCCCAGGAGGTCCGGTATGGCTACACCTTC. V and J are TRBV6-5 and TRBJ1-2; D is ambiguous. The CDR3 totals 14 residues. CDR1 MNHEY and CDR2 SVGAGI come from the germline V gene. V lost 6 bases to trimming and J lost 5 bases, with 16 bases between them.